Shown below are 26 T cell receptor beta chains from a single sample sequenced in a study of OX40 agonist ivuxolimab in advanced cancers. Assay: immunoSEQ multiplex PCR; the TCRdb copy retains only in-frame clones and omits some. The profile shows about 55,000 clones, 88% of them singletons. The source material was CD4+ or CD8+ T cells sorted from blood, sampled in a trial of the OX40 agonist ivuxolimab. The source is an adult with an advanced solid tumor such as melanoma, head and neck, liver or kidney cancer.

CDR3: CASSTYGPSYEQYF. CDR3 nucleotide sequence: TGTGCCAGTAGTACCTACGGGCCCTCCTACGAGCAGTACTTC. This chain links TRBV19 with TRBJ2-7; D is unclear. Germline CDR1 is LNHDA and CDR2 is SQIVND (reference sequence). Between the trimmed V and J ends, which lost 4 bases and 0 bases, there was a span of 10 bases. CDR3 length equals 14 residues.

This chain joins TRBV5-5 and TRBJ2-7; TRBD1 agrees at 7 bases. There are 14 residues in the CDR3. With 0 bases clipped from V and 6 bases from J, the junction kept 6 bases outside the gene matches. Looked up from germline, CDR1 is SGHKS and CDR2 is YYEKEE (reference sequence). The CDR3 DNA follows: TGTGCCAGCAGCTTGGGGGACAGACTTGGCGAGCAGTACTTC. Its translation: CASSLGDRLGEQYF.

This sequence joins TRBV19 and TRBJ2-3; D is possibly TRBD2 (7 bases). CDR1 is LNHDA and CDR2 is SQIVND in the germline V gene (reference sequence). The CDR3 runs 16 residues. Trimming removed 8 bases from V and 2 bases from J, with 20 bases in between. The CDR3: CASSLWGGGTTDTQYF. CDR3 nucleotides: TGTGCCAGTTCCCTATGGGGAGGGGGTACCACAGATACGCAGTATTTT.

The V and J genes are TRBV5-1 and TRBJ2-3, with 10 bases aligning to TRBD1. CDR1 and CDR2 from the germline V gene are SGHRS and YFSETQ. With 3 bases clipped from V and 5 bases from J, the junction kept 9 bases outside the gene matches. The CDR3 sequence is 16 residues long. CDR3 DNA sequence: TGCGCCAGCAGCTCGCCGGGACAGGGGAGGAGAGATACGCAGTATTTT. This gives the protein CASSSPGQGRRDTQYF.

This clone was seen only a few times. The chain recombines TRBV4-1 with TRBJ2-1; D not resolved. Germline CDR1 reads MGHRA; CDR2 reads YSYEKL. The V gene lost 4 bases and the J gene lost 12 bases, with 7 bases spanning the gap. The CDR3 has 10 residues. This CDR3 reads CASSPLPQFF. CDR3 DNA sequence: TGCGCCAGCAGCCCCTTGCCGCAGTTCTTC.

The V and J genes are TRBV7-3 and TRBJ2-2, with D perhaps TRBD1 or TRBD2 (6 bases each). This CDR3 has 15 residues. In germline, CDR1 is SGHTA, CDR2 FQGTGA. V shed 7 bases and J shed 0 bases, with 12 bases lying between them. The CDR3 sequence: CASTGDSANTGELFF. The CDR3 DNA follows: TGTGCCAGCACAGGGGACTCCGCGAACACCGGGGAGCTGTTTTTT.

The chain employs TRBV6-6 and TRBJ2-7, with 9 bases fitting TRBD2. J was trimmed by 2 bases and V by 5 bases; bases with no gene match: 7. Germline assignment: CDR1 MNHNY and CDR2 SVGAGI (reference sequence). This CDR3 contains 15 residues. CDR3 loop: CASSGGAGGPYEQYF. CDR3 DNA sequence: TGTGCCAGCAGTGGCGGGGCGGGAGGGCCCTACGAGCAGTACTTC.

This rearrangement joins TRBV6-6 to TRBJ1-2, with 8 bases identical to TRBD1. Germline V gene lookup returns CDR1 MNHNY and CDR2 SVGAGI (reference sequence). Germline trimming cut 5 bases from V and 4 bases from J; bases unmatched to any gene: 9. The CDR3 runs to 15 residues. The CDR3: CASSPPPGTGYGYTF. The DNA of the CDR3 is TGTGCCAGCAGTCCCCCCCCCGGGACAGGCTATGGCTACACCTTC.

The chain combines TRBV7-2 with TRBJ2-5; 12 nucleotides line up with TRBD1. The J segment lost 5 bases and the V segment lost 5 bases, leaving 9 bases of the junction unmatched. The CDR3 totals 16 residues. Germline-derived CDR1 and CDR2 are SGHTA and FQGNSA. CDR3 amino acids: CASSRTGTGGFETQYF. In DNA, the CDR3 is TGTGCCAGCAGCCGAACCGGGACAGGGGGCTTTGAGACCCAGTACTTC.

This chain joins TRBV30 and TRBJ2-7; weak D call: TRBD1 (7 bases). V lost 0 bases and J 2 bases, leaving 14 bases between the germline ends. Looked up from germline, CDR1 is GTSNPN and CDR2 is SVGIG (reference sequence). This CDR3 contains 15 residues. The CDR3 loop is CAWSVSGGIPYEQYF. CDR3 in DNA: TGTGCCTGGAGTGTCTCAGGGGGGATTCCCTACGAGCAGTACTTC.

This chain uses TRBV4-1 with TRBJ1-3; a possible D gene is TRBD1 (5 bases). V shed 2 bases and J shed 0 bases, with 11 bases lying between them. Germline CDR1 is MGHRA and CDR2 is YSYEKL. CDR3 size: 16 residues. In DNA, the CDR3 is TGCGCCAGCAGCCAACTATTGACAGACTCTGGAAACACCATATATTTT. This sequence encodes CASSQLLTDSGNTIYF.

The gene calls are TRBV2 and TRBJ1-4; D remains unclear. This CDR3 has 13 amino acids. From germline, CDR1 is SNHLY and CDR2 FYNNEI. V dropped 6 bases and J dropped 4 bases, with 9 bases sitting between them. CDR3 coding DNA: TGTGCCAGCAGGCCGGGGTTTAATGAAAAACTGTTTTTT. Encoded protein: CASRPGFNEKLFF.

Concerning this clone itself: Other DNA sequences in this sample translate to the same CDR3. The chain has TRBV18 and TRBJ1-4, with 8 bases matching TRBD1. Per germline, CDR1 KGHSH and CDR2 LQKENI. This CDR3 is built from 14 residues. The J segment lost 8 bases and the V segment lost 6 bases, leaving 8 bases of the junction unmatched. CDR3 DNA: TGTGCCAGCTCGCCCCAGGGGGCGAGGGAAAAACTGTTTTTT. Its protein product is CASSPQGAREKLFF.

This clone was detected once. The genes are TRBV27 and TRBJ1-5, with D possibly being TRBD1 (5 bases). In germline, CDR1 is MNHEY, CDR2 SMNVEV (reference sequence). The CDR3 has 15 amino acids. The V end lost 4 bases, the J end lost 4 bases, and 14 bases lay between the germline ends. The DNA of the CDR3 is TGTGCCAGCAGTTCCGAGGGGCGCGGGAATCAGCCCCAGCATTTT. Its protein product is CASSSEGRGNQPQHF.

CDR3 sequence: CASSFSTGGHGTEAFF. DNA of the CDR3: TGTGCCAGCAGTTTTTCGACAGGGGGCCACGGCACTGAAGCTTTCTTT. This chain connects TRBV27 to TRBJ1-1, with 10 bases that match TRBD1. The CDR3 is 16 amino acids. Germline-derived CDR1 and CDR2 are MNHEY and SMNVEV (reference sequence). The V and J ends lost 3 bases and 4 bases, in that order; junction bases with no gene match: 8.

The chain is built from TRBV7-9 and TRBJ1-2; D unresolved. Germline lookup yields CDR1 SEHNR and CDR2 FQNEAQ (reference sequence). Trimming cost V 5 bases and J 11 bases, with 12 bases left between them. CDR3 size: 11 residues. The CDR3 sequence: CASSPRTAYTF. The CDR3 DNA reads TGTGCCAGCAGCCCTAGGACCGCTTACACCTTC.

The CDR3 loop is CASIGTGGKTQYF. For the CDR3, the DNA is TGTGCCAGCATCGGGACAGGCGGGAAGACCCAGTACTTC. The rearrangement joins TRBV2 to TRBJ2-5, with 8 bases aligning to TRBD1. The CDR3 is 13 amino acids. Trimming at V came to 7 bases and at J to 6 bases, leaving 7 bases not matched to a gene. CDR1 is SNHLY, CDR2 FYNNEI, per germline.

For this clone: A junction boundary mismatches the germline segment, possibly from a read error. The J gene is TRBJ2-7, the V gene TRBV29-1, with 14 bases identical to TRBD2. The CDR3 has 14 residues. Germline CDR1 and CDR2: SQVTM and ANQGSEA. The DNA for the CDR3 is TGTGGGGGGACTAGCGGGAGTAACCCCTACGAGCAGTACTTC. Its translation is CGGTSGSNPYEQYF.

This clone showed up just once. The chain carries TRBV27 and TRBJ2-4, with TRBD2 as a possible D gene (5 bases). V was cut by 6 bases and J by 1 base, with 13 bases left in between. The CDR3 consists of 15 residues. Germline V gives CDR1 MNHEY, CDR2 SMNVEV (reference sequence). CDR3 DNA sequence: TGTGCCAGCAGCCCTTCGAGAGGGGCCAAAAACATTCAGTACTTC. This codes for CASSPSRGAKNIQYF.

The rearrangement links TRBV5-1 to TRBJ1-3; 8 nucleotides align to TRBD1. Looked up from germline, CDR1 is SGHRS and CDR2 is YFSETQ. The CDR3 covers 16 residues. Unmatched junction bases numbered 17, after V lost 7 bases and J lost 8 bases. The CDR3 DNA reads as TGCGCCAGCCGCTATCCACCGGACAGGGTCGTAGACACCATATATTTT. As protein: CASRYPPDRVVDTIYF. The whole variable domain, filled in from reference TRBV5-1 and TRBJ1-3, reads KAGVTQTPRYLIKTRGQQVTLSCSPISGHRSVSWYQQTPGQGLQFLFEYFSETQRNKGNFPGRFSGRQFSNSRSEMNVSTLELGDSALYLCASRYPPDRVVDTIYFGEGSWLTVV.

J is TRBJ2-2 and V is TRBV11-2; the match to TRBD1 covers 7 bases. Germline V gene data show CDR1 as SGHAT and CDR2 as FQNNGV. The trim removed 2 bases at V and 2 bases at J, leaving 5 bases unmatched. This CDR3 spans 16 amino acids. The chain's CDR3 is CASSLLRGGNTGELFF. CDR3 DNA sequence: TGTGCCAGCAGCTTATTGAGAGGGGGCAACACCGGGGAGCTGTTTTTT.

The rearrangement links TRBV28 to TRBJ2-4; no clear D. Germline V gene lookup returns CDR1 MDHEN and CDR2 SYDVKM. CDR3 size: 15 residues. Trimming took off 4 bases at V and 0 bases at J, with 10 bases between the two ends. The CDR3 DNA follows: TGTGCCAGCAGTTCAGGTGTTCTAGCCAAAAACATTCAGTACTTC. Translated: CASSSGVLAKNIQYF.

This clone has only one observation. This chain connects TRBV21-1 to TRBJ2-7; the D segment call TRBD2 is taken from the table without a DNA check. TRBV21-1 is marked as a pseudogene. This CDR3 spans 17 amino acids. The CDR3 is CASSKVGLAGVVYEQYF. CDR3 DNA sequence: TGTGCCAGCAGCAAAGTGGGACTAGCGGGAGTCGTCTACGAGCAGTACTTC.

The V gene is TRBV5-1, the J gene TRBJ2-1, with 7 bases lining up with TRBD1. Germline V gene data show CDR1 as SGHRS and CDR2 as YFSETQ. The CDR3 totals 16 residues. J lost 0 bases, V lost 4 bases, and 7 bases had no gene match. This CDR3 reads CASSRMTGSSYNEQFF. The CDR3 DNA reads as TGCGCCAGCAGCCGAATGACAGGGAGCTCCTACAATGAGCAGTTCTTC.

This clone has more than one count but fewer than ten. The chain couples TRBV10-3 to TRBJ2-4, with unresolved D. Deletions cut 3 bases from V and 3 bases from J, with 12 bases between. Germline lookup yields CDR1 ENHRY and CDR2 SYGVKD. The CDR3 is 15 amino acids. The CDR3 reads CAISDVSWGKNIQYF. In DNA, the CDR3 is TGTGCCATCAGTGATGTCTCCTGGGGCAAAAACATTCAGTACTTC.

The V gene is TRBV5-1, the J gene TRBJ1-4, with D maybe TRBD1 (5 bases). V was pared by 0 bases and J by 1 base, with 10 bases between. CDR3 length: 16 amino acids. Per the germline V gene, CDR1 is SGHRS and CDR2 is YFSETQ. CDR3 in amino acids: CASSLVSRGTNEKLFF. The CDR3 DNA is TGCGCCAGCAGCTTGGTTTCGAGGGGAACTAATGAAAAACTGTTTTTT.